These T cell receptor beta chains were read from a single sample in a study of T-cell memory formation after mild COVID-19. A single record per CDR3 protein comes from TCRdb applying MiXCR to the 5' RACE reads. The data show roughly 120,000 distinct CDR3 sequences, approximately 16% seen once. The specimen was PBMCs or a T cell subset sorted from them (not recorded which). Every receptor here comes from an adult woman who had mild COVID-19 (a few samples of this study predate the infection). Cell type and time point are not known. CDR3s include the opening cysteine and the closing phenylalanine or tryptophan. D genes are given only for firm matches. Only some rows state a clone size, as once, few, many or a class for expanded clones.

v_call	d_call	j_call	clone_size	cdr3_aa	cdr3_nt
TRBV12-3/TRBV12-4	TRBD1	TRBJ2-6	.	CASRRQGATSGANVLTF	TGTGCCAGCCGAAGACAGGGGGCGACTTCTGGGGCCAACGTCCTGACTTTC
TRBV20-1	.	TRBJ1-6	few	CSARTPDNSPLHF	TGCAGTGCGAGGACACCGGATAATTCACCCCTCCACTTT
TRBV24-1	TRBD2	TRBJ2-3	many	CATSDPTYALGLGTDTQYF	TGTGCCACCAGTGATCCGACATATGCTTTGGGACTAGGCACAGATACGCAGTATTTT
TRBV20-1	TRBD1	TRBJ1-1	.	CSARLDRGLVTEAFF	TGCAGTGCTAGACTGGACAGGGGGCTTGTCACTGAAGCTTTCTTT
TRBV3-1	.	TRBJ1-5	.	CASSKFSNQPQHF	TGTGCCAGCAGCAAATTTAGTAATCAGCCCCAGCATTTT
TRBV19	.	TRBJ2-2	many	CASSIWQGTNTGELFF	TGTGCCAGTAGTATCTGGCAGGGAACGAACACCGGGGAGCTGTTTTTT
TRBV29-1	.	TRBJ1-1	few	CSVEARLMNTEAFF	TGCAGCGTTGAGGCCAGGCTCATGAACACTGAAGCTTTCTTT
TRBV6-4	TRBD1	TRBJ2-2	few	CASSDSTGGDTGELFF	TGTGCCAGCAGTGACTCCACAGGGGGTGATACCGGGGAGCTGTTTTTT
TRBV7-9	.	TRBJ1-1	few	CAISWGAGMNTEAFF	TGTGCCATTTCCTGGGGGGCAGGCATGAACACTGAAGCTTTCTTT
TRBV5-1	.	TRBJ1-6	.	CASSRDDLYNSPLHF	TGCGCCAGCAGCCGGGACGATCTCTATAATTCACCCCTCCACTTT
TRBV29-1	TRBD1	TRBJ1-2	.	CSVPGTGVSYGYTF	TGCAGCGTTCCAGGGACAGGCGTTTCCTATGGCTACACCTTC
TRBV4-3	TRBD1	TRBJ1-1	.	CASSQSATGVEAFF	TGCGCCAGCAGCCAAAGTGCGACAGGGGTTGAAGCTTTCTTT
TRBV28	.	TRBJ2-7	few	CASGMSYEQYF	TGTGCCAGCGGTATGAGCTACGAGCAGTACTTC
TRBV2	.	TRBJ2-3	.	CASRGPRRQGGTDTQYF	TGTGCCAGCAGGGGACCACGGCGGCAGGGAGGCACAGATACGCAGTATTTT
TRBV30	TRBD2	TRBJ2-3	.	CAWSVRGGLADTQYF	TGTGCCTGGAGTGTACGGGGGGGGTTGGCAGATACGCAGTATTTT
TRBV5-1	TRBD1	TRBJ2-7	.	CASSLGQGLTYEQYF	TGCGCCAGCAGCCTGGGACAGGGTCTAACCTACGAGCAGTACTTC
TRBV5-1	TRBD2	TRBJ2-3	.	CASSPAGGRGARGTDTQYF	TGCGCCAGCAGCCCCGCCGGTGGGCGGGGGGCCCGGGGCACAGATACGCAGTATTTT
TRBV19	.	TRBJ1-2	.	CASSVLQGNGYTF	TGTGCCAGTAGTGTGCTACAGGGTAATGGCTACACCTTC
TRBV6-5	TRBD1	TRBJ2-1	.	CASSYDRGSYNEQFF	TGTGCCAGCAGTTACGACAGGGGATCCTACAATGAGCAGTTCTTC
TRBV5-6	.	TRBJ2-7	.	CASSLGWVGNEQYF	TGTGCCAGCAGCTTGGGTTGGGTCGGGAACGAGCAGTACTTC
TRBV9	.	TRBJ1-4	.	CASSPRFDKENEKLFF	TGTGCCAGCAGCCCCCGTTTCGACAAGGAGAATGAAAAACTGTTTTTT
TRBV24-1	.	TRBJ2-7	.	CATSDKQGPYEQYF	TGTGCCACCAGCGATAAACAGGGACCCTACGAGCAGTACTTC
TRBV7-3	.	TRBJ2-1	few	CASSLRRNPYNEQFF	TGTGCCAGCAGCTTGAGGCGGAATCCCTACAATGAGCAGTTCTTC
TRBV4-1	.	TRBJ1-6	.	CASSQDGGDGSPLHF	TGCGCCAGCAGCCAAGATGGTGGGGATGGATCACCCCTCCACTTT
TRBV20-1	.	TRBJ1-1	few	CSAREVSYTEAFF	TGCAGTGCTAGAGAGGTGTCCTACACTGAAGCTTTCTTT
TRBV20-1	TRBD2	TRBJ2-7	few	CSARDPGSGMPYEQYF	TGCAGTGCTAGAGATCCGGGTAGCGGGATGCCCTACGAGCAGTACTTC
TRBV12-3/TRBV12-4	.	TRBJ1-5	few	CASSSGRGNQPQHF	TGTGCCAGCAGTTCCGGACGGGGCAATCAGCCCCAGCATTTT
TRBV7-2	.	TRBJ2-3	.	CASSPAPDTQYF	TGTGCCAGCAGCCCAGCCCCAGATACGCAGTATTTT
TRBV14	.	TRBJ2-2	few	CASSLTVTGELFF	TGTGCCAGCAGCCTGACGGTCACCGGGGAGCTGTTTTTT
TRBV24-1	.	TRBJ2-7	.	CATSAGNGEQYF	TGTGCCACCAGTGCAGGGAATGGCGAGCAGTACTTC
TRBV14	.	TRBJ1-6	few	CASSQGGGSYNSPLHF	TGTGCCAGCAGCCAAGGGGGGGGGTCCTATAATTCACCCCTCCACTTT
TRBV5-1	.	TRBJ1-5	.	CASSLGPGTNQPQHF	TGCGCCAGCAGCTTGGGGCCAGGAACCAATCAGCCCCAGCATTTT
TRBV6-5	TRBD1	TRBJ1-2	.	CASSRDRIYGYTF	TGTGCCAGCAGCCGGGACAGGATTTATGGCTACACCTTC
TRBV20-1	TRBD1	TRBJ2-2	few	CSARDIQGVGGELFF	TGCAGTGCTAGAGATATACAGGGGGTCGGCGGGGAGCTGTTTTTT
TRBV30	.	TRBJ2-1	few	CAWSGGAELSYNEQFF	TGTGCCTGGAGTGGGGGAGCTGAGCTCTCCTACAATGAGCAGTTCTTC
TRBV12-3/TRBV12-4	.	TRBJ2-4	few	CASSLIQGIGLAKNIQYF	TGTGCCAGCAGTTTAATACAGGGAATAGGGCTAGCCAAAAACATTCAGTACTTC
TRBV15	.	TRBJ2-2	.	CATSRDSGGELFF	TGTGCCACCAGCAGAGATTCGGGCGGGGAGCTGTTTTTT
TRBV3-1	TRBD2	TRBJ2-1	few	CASSQVAGGLYNEQFF	TGTGCCAGCAGCCAAGTAGCGGGGGGGCTCTACAATGAGCAGTTCTTC
TRBV30	.	TRBJ2-6	.	CAWSMDSGANVLTF	TGTGCCTGGAGTATGGACTCCGGGGCCAACGTCCTGACTTTC
TRBV11-2	.	TRBJ1-2	.	CASSFDWVGYGYTF	TGTGCCAGCAGCTTCGACTGGGTGGGGTATGGCTACACCTTC
TRBV5-4	.	TRBJ2-5	.	CASSLRGTGETQYF	TGTGCCAGCAGCTTACGAGGGACGGGAGAGACCCAGTACTTC
TRBV12-3/TRBV12-4	.	TRBJ1-1	.	CASSPPGRLRNTEAFF	TGTGCCAGCAGCCCACCGGGACGGTTAAGGAACACTGAAGCTTTCTTT
TRBV12-3/TRBV12-4	TRBD2	TRBJ2-5	few	CASSSLGLAAAQETQYF	TGTGCCAGCAGTTCCCTCGGACTAGCGGCGGCCCAAGAGACCCAGTACTTC
TRBV5-6	.	TRBJ2-7	few	CASSRDITEQYF	TGTGCCAGCAGCCGGGACATTACCGAGCAGTACTTC
TRBV7-9	TRBD2	TRBJ2-3	.	CASSSLTSGGALDTQYF	TGTGCCAGCAGCTCCCTGACTAGCGGGGGGGCCTTGGATACGCAGTATTTT